The following is a TCR beta chain sequence with its context. Its antigen remains unknown. One heparinised blood draw, averaging about 116 mL, came from each donor. The sample originates from a study of beta chain features in type 1 diabetes. General study results and limits: The study found moderately but significantly shorter TCRB CDR3s in all four CD4+ subsets of Type 1 diabetes patients. The naive, central memory and Treg TCRB repertoires showed an apparent similarity that was greater among patients than among healthy donors.

The V gene end was trimmed by 3 bases and the J gene end by 5 bases; junction bases not matched to a gene: 11. The germline V gene has CDR1 SGHTA and CDR2 FQGNSA. This CDR3 contains 16 residues. The isolated RNA, all of it, was reverse transcribed, so expressed TCRB transcripts were what got sequenced. Here immunoSEQ multiplex PCR was the method, and the copy in TCRdb shows in-frame clones only, minus some. The table shows some 360,000 clones, with around 19% occurring only once. J is TRBJ2-5 and V is TRBV7-2; 8 bases line up with TRBD1. The TCR comes from a woman younger than 30 in good health. The sequencing input was naive CD4+ T cells from blood. CDR3 in DNA: TGTGCCAGCAGCTTCCAGGCCAGTACAGGGGGGGAGACCCAGTACTTC. This sequence encodes CASSFQASTGGETQYF.